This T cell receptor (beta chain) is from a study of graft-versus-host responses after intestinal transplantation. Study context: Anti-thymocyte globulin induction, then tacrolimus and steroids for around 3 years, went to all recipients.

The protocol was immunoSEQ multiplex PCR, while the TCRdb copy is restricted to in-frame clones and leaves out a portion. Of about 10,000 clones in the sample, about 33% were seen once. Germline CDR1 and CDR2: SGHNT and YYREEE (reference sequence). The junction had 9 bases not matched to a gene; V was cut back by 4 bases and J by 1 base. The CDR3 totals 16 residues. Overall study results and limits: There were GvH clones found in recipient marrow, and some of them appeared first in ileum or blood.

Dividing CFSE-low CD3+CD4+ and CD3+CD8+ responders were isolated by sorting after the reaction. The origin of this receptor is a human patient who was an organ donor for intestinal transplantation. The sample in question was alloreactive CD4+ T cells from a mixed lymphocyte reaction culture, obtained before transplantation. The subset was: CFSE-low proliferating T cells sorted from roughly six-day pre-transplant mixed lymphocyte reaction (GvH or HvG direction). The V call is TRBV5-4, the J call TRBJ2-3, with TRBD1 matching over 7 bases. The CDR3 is CASSPGRGGGTDTQYF. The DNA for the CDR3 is TGTGCCAGCAGCCCAGGTAGAGGGGGCGGCACAGATACGCAGTATTTT.